Sequencing of this TCR beta chain was carried out in a study of blood T cell repertoires in COVID-19. Study in general: Donors in the United States, Italy and Spain gave samples during acute or convalescent COVID-19. PBMCs, B-cell-depleted T cells, or T cells provided the cDNA or gDNA that made up the material.

The germline gives CDR1 MNHEY, CDR2 SVGAGI. V lost 6 bases, J lost 2 bases, and 11 bases lay in between. The CDR3 loop spans 14 amino acids. As processed by the authors: It was from reference gene primer amplification that nucleated cell counts were estimated. Only in-frame clones appear in the TCRdb table, and some are missing; sequencing was by immunoSEQ multiplex PCR. The V and J calls and the clone size are those of that table, but D and trimming were determined from the DNA. The sample gives over 100,000 clones, 85% to 90% of which show up once; about 1.1% is in the top ten. Sequenced: peripheral blood. The chain couples TRBV6-5 to TRBJ1-5, with no clear D. The clonotype comes from a human donor in a cohort sampled during active COVID-19. Here the CDR3 reads CASSVQVGNQPQHF. CDR3 coding DNA: TGTGCCAGCAGCGTTCAGGTTGGCAATCAGCCCCAGCATTTT.